This T cell receptor beta chain was identified in a study of OX40 agonist ivuxolimab in advanced cancers. Autoimmune disease history or systemic immunosuppression excluded patients. Profiling relied on immunoSEQ multiplex PCR, and the TCRdb table lists in-frame clones only, not all of them. The sample has fewer than 100,000 clones, just under 85% seen once. Points on this clone: Its antigen is still unknown.

In germline, CDR1 is SGHNT, CDR2 YYREEE (reference sequence). This CDR3 spans 14 amino acids. The J segment lost 6 bases and the V segment lost 4 bases, leaving 2 bases of the junction unmatched. Study-wide results and limits: In the expanded peripheral T cells, antigen specificity was never determined. Clonal expansion from baseline to week 6 occurred in both CD4+ and CD8+ T cells.

The chain uses TRBV5-4 and TRBJ1-4; the match to TRBD1 covers 11 bases. The sequence came from an adult with an advanced solid tumor such as melanoma, head and neck, liver or kidney cancer. Sample: CD4+ or CD8+ T cells sorted from blood, taken in a trial of the OX40 agonist ivuxolimab. The CDR3 coding sequence is TGTGCCAGCAGCCAGGACAGGGGGCATGAAAAACTGTTTTTT. This codes for CASSQDRGHEKLFF.